This is a list of T cell receptor beta chains from one sample in a study of identifying expanded T cells in peripheral blood. Libraries were prepared by immunoSEQ multiplex PCR; TCRdb keeps only in-frame clonotypes and omits some of them. Seen here are 85,000 to 100,000 clones, 88% observed once, and the top ten hold around 4.1%. The sequencing sample was made of blood. These receptors were obtained from a person aged 18-69 years in good health. Each CDR3 is given with its conserved first and last residue. Fields, in order: CDR3 protein, V gene, D gene. The D gene is left open where the match is weak.

CDR3aa: CASRGDRVAGELFF; v_gene: TRBV5-6; d_gene: TRBD1
CDR3aa: CSVGGATDTQYF; v_gene: TRBV29-1; d_gene: .
CDR3aa: CASSSDYYEQYF; v_gene: TRBV5-4; d_gene: .
CDR3aa: CASSPPSTDTQYF; v_gene: TRBV7-3; d_gene: .
CDR3aa: CAISSGLAGEAGELFF; v_gene: TRBV10-3; d_gene: TRBD2
CDR3aa: CASSLDRGRYNEQFF; v_gene: TRBV11-2; d_gene: TRBD1
CDR3aa: CASSVREPNEQYF; v_gene: TRBV6-5; d_gene: .
CDR3aa: CASSGQGAHDEKLFF; v_gene: TRBV4-3; d_gene: TRBD1
CDR3aa: CASSRLENLEQFF; v_gene: TRBV11-1; d_gene: .
CDR3aa: CASSPIMATGLAEAFF; v_gene: TRBV2; d_gene: .
CDR3aa: CASSPFSGSYIQYF; v_gene: TRBV11-2; d_gene: TRBD2
CDR3aa: CASSLIGAGELFF; v_gene: TRBV27; d_gene: .
CDR3aa: CSARTVPFNEKLFF; v_gene: TRBV29-1; d_gene: .
CDR3aa: CASSLVTGANSPLHF; v_gene: TRBV7-8; d_gene: TRBD1
CDR3aa: CARSWTGGVGAAYEQYF; v_gene: TRBV2; d_gene: TRBD1
CDR3aa: CASSYSRGGYGYTF; v_gene: TRBV6-5; d_gene: .
CDR3aa: CASSLGFITEAFF; v_gene: TRBV27; d_gene: .
CDR3aa: CASSLEGLAKQETQYF; v_gene: TRBV13; d_gene: TRBD2
CDR3aa: CASSLVERSTDTQYF; v_gene: TRBV5-5; d_gene: .
CDR3aa: CASGAGGNPADTQYF; v_gene: TRBV28; d_gene: TRBD2
CDR3aa: CASSLGAGTHEQFF; v_gene: TRBV11-3; d_gene: .
CDR3aa: CASRPAGASPWAQHF; v_gene: TRBV6-5; d_gene: .
CDR3aa: CASSSTAELNYGYTF; v_gene: TRBV28; d_gene: .
CDR3aa: CASSLVGRGNYGYTF; v_gene: TRBV5-4; d_gene: .
CDR3aa: CASSLASGEEQFF; v_gene: TRBV5-1; d_gene: TRBD2